The entry below gives a single T cell receptor (beta chain) sequence along with its context. Researchers ran the PCR with 60 Vbeta and 13 Jbeta primers. TCRdb's copy holds only in-frame clones and misses some; the assay was immunoSEQ multiplex PCR. The data contain 150,000 to 200,000 clones, approximately 82% of them singletons. Donors counted as nominally healthy when sampled, yet unrecorded immune exposures were likely. This record belongs to a study of cytomegalovirus exposure and HLA in healthy donors. V gave up 6 bases and J gave up 0 bases, with 24 bases separating them. The CDR3 totals 19 residues. Looked up from germline, CDR1 is SNHLY and CDR2 is FYNNEI.

This clonotype was obtained from a woman aged 18 to 35 in good health and CMV-seronegative. Sequencing was carried out using PBMCs. The chain joins TRBV2 to TRBJ2-4, with D possibly being TRBD1 (5 bases). CDR3 loop: CASSAVRTNYLLAKNIQYF. The CDR3 coding sequence is TGTGCCAGCAGCGCCGTTCGGACAAACTATCTCCTAGCCAAAAACATTCAGTACTTC.